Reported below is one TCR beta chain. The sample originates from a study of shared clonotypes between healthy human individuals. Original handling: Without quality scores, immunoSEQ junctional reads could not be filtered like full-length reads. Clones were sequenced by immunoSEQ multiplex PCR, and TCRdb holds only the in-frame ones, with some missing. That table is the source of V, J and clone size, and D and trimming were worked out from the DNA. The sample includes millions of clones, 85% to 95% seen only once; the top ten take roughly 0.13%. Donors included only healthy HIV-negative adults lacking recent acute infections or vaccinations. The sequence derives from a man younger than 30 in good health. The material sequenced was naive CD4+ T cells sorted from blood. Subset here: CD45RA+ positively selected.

The CDR3 here is CASSQARLAGVREVRSYNEQFF. CDR3 in DNA: TGCGCCAGCAGCCAAGCGCGACTAGCGGGAGTAAGAGAAGTAAGGTCCTACAATGAGCAGTTCTTC. The rearrangement joins TRBV4-3 to TRBJ2-1; 12 bases fit TRBD2. The junction had 17 bases not matched to a gene; V was cut back by 1 base and J by 1 base. In germline, CDR1 is LGHNA, CDR2 YSLEER. The CDR3 is 22 residues long.